Listed below are T cell receptor beta chains from one sample, sequenced in a study of blood T cells in healthy people across ages. TCRdb used MiXCR to reprocess the 5' RACE reads, holding one entry per CDR3 protein. The sample records 380,000 or so distinct CDR3 sequences, over 45% being singletons. Sequenced input: blood. Receptors originate from a man aged 60 to 69 in good health. Each CDR3 is given with its conserved first and last residue. The D gene is left open where the match is weak. Clone size is given for some rows only: seen once, a few or many times, or a class if the clone is expanded.

D gene	V gene	J gene	clone size	CDR3 DNA	CDR3 protein
TRBD2	TRBV25-1	TRBJ2-3	many	TGTGCCAGCAGTGAATCGGGTAGCGGGAGTAGGTCAGATACGCAGTATTTT	CASSESGSGSRSDTQYF
-	TRBV2	TRBJ2-6	-	TGTGCCAGCAGTGGAGCCCGAGGGGCCAACGTCCTGACTTTC	CASSGARGANVLTF
-	TRBV20-1	TRBJ1-2	once	TGCAGTGCTCCCAGGCGAGGTGGCTACACCTTC	CSAPRRGGYTF
-	TRBV10-3	TRBJ1-2	-	TGTGCCGTCACCATAAGACTTGACTATGGCTACACCTTC	CAVTIRLDYGYTF
-	TRBV24-1	TRBJ1-5	-	TGTGCCACCAGTGGTCAGGGGAATGGCAATCAGCCCCAGCATTTT	CATSGQGNGNQPQHF
-	TRBV7-2	TRBJ2-1	-	TGTGCCAGCAGCCCTGACGTCGGCCAATACAATGAGCAGTTCTTC	CASSPDVGQYNEQFF
-	TRBV30	TRBJ2-6	few	TGTGCCTGGGGGTCTGGGGCCAACGTCCTGACTTTC	CAWGSGANVLTF
-	TRBV5-6	TRBJ1-2	once	TGTGCCAGCAGCTTGTTAGACCGTTCCCCAACAGGTGGCTACACCTTC	CASSLLDRSPTGGYTF
-	TRBV21-1	TRBJ1-2	-	TGTGCCAGCAGCAAAGGAGGACAGGGGGTAATGTATGGCTACACCTTC	CASSKGGQGVMYGYTF
-	TRBV20-1	TRBJ2-4	-	TGCAGTGCTAGAGTTATTTTTGGCAACACAGAACTAGCCAAAAACATTCAGTACTTC	CSARVIFGNTELAKNIQYF
-	TRBV7-3	TRBJ2-1	-	TGTGCCAGCAGCTTATCCGGGGGAGCAGCGAATGAGCAGTTCTTC	CASSLSGGAANEQFF
TRBD1	TRBV6-1	TRBJ2-1	few	TGTGCCAGCAGTGAAGGGGGACAGATTGAGCAGTTCTTC	CASSEGGQIEQFF
TRBD2	TRBV12-3/TRBV12-4	TRBJ2-1	-	TGTGCCAGCACCTTGGGGACTAGCAACAATGAGCAGTTCTTC	CASTLGTSNNEQFF
-	TRBV12-3/TRBV12-4	TRBJ2-7	-	TGTGCCAGCAGTGCCGACAGGATGGGGGCCGGCTACGAGCAGTACTTC	CASSADRMGAGYEQYF
-	TRBV12-3/TRBV12-4	TRBJ2-1	-	TGTGCCAGCAGAACCTCACGGCGTGGAGAGACCCAGTTCTTC	CASRTSRRGETQFF
TRBD1	TRBV29-1	TRBJ1-6	-	TGCAGCGTTGGACAGGGAGACAATTCACCCCTCCACTTT	CSVGQGDNSPLHF
-	TRBV6-5	TRBJ2-6	-	TGTGCCAGCAGTACTAGGGGCTCTGGGGCCAACGTCCCGACTTTC	CASSTRGSGANVPTF
-	TRBV20-1	TRBJ2-7	-	TGCAGTGCCTTCCAGCCCTCCGAGCAGTACTTC	CSAFQPSEQYF
-	TRBV20-1	TRBJ1-4	-	TGCAGTGCCTCTGGCCAATCAGAGGTGTTTTTT	CSASGQSEVFF
-	TRBV11-1	TRBJ2-4	-	TGTGCCAGCAGCCCCCGGTCCTGGAACATTCAGTACTTC	CASSPRSWNIQYF
TRBD2	TRBV28	TRBJ2-3	many	TGTGCCAGCACCTGGGGGGGGGTTGAAGGCACAGATACGCAGTATTTT	CASTWGGVEGTDTQYF
TRBD1	TRBV7-2	TRBJ1-5	-	TGTGCCAGCAGCTCGACAGGGACCGGGGGGCCCCAGCATTTT	CASSSTGTGGPQHF
TRBD1	TRBV29-1	TRBJ1-4	-	TGCAGCGTTTTGGGACAGGGAACAACTAATGAAAAACTGTTTTTT	CSVLGQGTTNEKLFF
-	TRBV5-1	TRBJ2-5	-	TGCGCCAGCAGCTCCCGGACCCGTGTGGGGACATCGACCCATGAGCAGTACTTC	CASSSRTRVGTSTHEQYF
-	TRBV18	TRBJ2-7	-	TGTGCCAGCTCACCAAGAGGACAGAGCTCCTACGAGCAGTACTTC	CASSPRGQSSYEQYF
-	TRBV27	TRBJ2-7	many	TGTGCCAGCAGACCTCTCACAGGGTACGAGCAGTACTTC	CASRPLTGYEQYF
TRBD2	TRBV20-1	TRBJ2-1	few	TGCAGTGCAAAGCGGGGGGCCCACAATGAGCAGTTCTTC	CSAKRGAHNEQFF
TRBD1	TRBV9	TRBJ2-3	-	TGTGCCAGCAGGGCGACAGGGGGTACGCTAGATACGCAGTATTTT	CASRATGGTLDTQYF
-	TRBV27	TRBJ2-1	once	TGTGCCAGCGGGCGACAGGTTTGGAATGAGCAGTTCTTC	CASGRQVWNEQFF
-	TRBV11-2	TRBJ2-7	few	TGTGCCAGCAGATTAGGTCATGAGCAGTACTTC	CASRLGHEQYF
-	TRBV12-3/TRBV12-4	TRBJ2-1	-	TGTGCCAGCAGCCGAAATGAGCAGTTCTTC	CASSRNEQFF
-	TRBV3-1	TRBJ1-4	-	TGTGCCAGCAGCGAGACGCTAACTAATGAAAAACTGTTTTTT	CASSETLTNEKLFF
-	TRBV28	TRBJ1-2	few	TGTGCCAGCAGTCAGTTTCGGGGCTCTAACTATGGCTACACCTTC	CASSQFRGSNYGYTF
-	TRBV5-6	TRBJ1-5	-	TGTGCCAGCAGCAGGTCCGGGGGTGCGTATAGCAATCAGCCCCAGCATTTT	CASSRSGGAYSNQPQHF
TRBD1	TRBV6-5	TRBJ2-7	-	TGTGCCAGCAGTTACGACAGGGTTGTGGGCGAGCAGTACTTC	CASSYDRVVGEQYF
-	TRBV4-2	TRBJ2-2	-	TGTGCCAGCAGCCAAACGCCAGGGGTGACGGACACCGGGGAGCTGTTTTTT	CASSQTPGVTDTGELFF
TRBD2	TRBV4-2	TRBJ2-4	many	TGTGCCAGCAGCCAAGAAACTAGCGACATTCAGTACTTC	CASSQETSDIQYF
-	TRBV7-8	TRBJ2-7	-	TGTGCCAGCAGCTGGAGACGAGCCTCGGGGTACGAGCAGTACTTC	CASSWRRASGYEQYF
TRBD1	TRBV4-2	TRBJ2-5	-	TGTGCCAGCAGCCCGGGGACAGGGGCCGGGACCCAGTACTTC	CASSPGTGAGTQYF
-	TRBV4-3	TRBJ2-1	-	TGCGCCAGCAGCCAAGATCCTGAAACCTACGAGCAGTTCTTC	CASSQDPETYEQFF
TRBD1	TRBV6-2/TRBV6-3	TRBJ2-7	-	TGTGCCAGCAGAAACAGGGGGAAAAGCCACGAGCAGTACTTC	CASRNRGKSHEQYF
-	TRBV7-9	TRBJ2-1	-	TGTGCCAGCAGCTTTGGGGCGGCGAGGGGCAATGAGCAGTTCTTC	CASSFGAARGNEQFF
-	TRBV28	TRBJ2-7	-	TGTGCCAGCAGCGCTGGGGTGACGAGGCTCTCCTACGAGCAGTACTTC	CASSAGVTRLSYEQYF
-	TRBV9	TRBJ2-5	-	TGTGCCAGCAGTCGGACAGTAAATGAGCAGTACTTC	CASSRTVNEQYF
TRBD1	TRBV6-1	TRBJ1-5	-	TGTGCCAGCAGTTTATCGACAGGGGGCAATCAGCCCCAGCATTTT	CASSLSTGGNQPQHF
-	TRBV7-9	TRBJ2-6	-	-	CASSLVVGSGANVPTF
TRBD2	TRBV3-1	TRBJ2-7	-	TGTGCCAGCAGCCAAGAGGTGGAAGCGGGAGGTGAAGAGCAGTACTTC	CASSQEVEAGGEEQYF
-	TRBV29-1	TRBJ2-7	-	TGCAGCGTTGCACGCGGGCTCTCCTACGAGCAGTACTTC	CSVARGLSYEQYF
TRBD2	TRBV5-1	TRBJ2-3	-	TGCGCCAGCAGCACGGGACTAGCGGGGAGCACAGATACGCAGTATTTT	CASSTGLAGSTDTQYF
TRBD1	TRBV20-1	TRBJ1-2	-	TGCAGTGCCTCAGGACAGGAAAAAACCTATGGCTACACCTTC	CSASGQEKTYGYTF
TRBD2	TRBV28	TRBJ2-5	-	TGTGCCAGCAGTGCCATACTAGCGGGACGCCTCGGTGTTAGTCAAGAGACCCAGTACTTC	CASSAILAGRLGVSQETQYF
TRBD2	TRBV6-4	TRBJ2-1	few	TGTGCCAGCAGTGACAGGGAGCGGGACTACAATGAGCAGTTCTTC	CASSDRERDYNEQFF
-	TRBV6-6	TRBJ2-1	-	TGTGCCAGCAGTTACCCTCGGCGGGATCCCGACAATGAGCAGTTCTTC	CASSYPRRDPDNEQFF
TRBD2	TRBV20-1	TRBJ2-2	-	TGCAGTGCTAGCGGACTAGCGGGAGGTGCGAACACCGGGGAGCTGTTTTTT	CSASGLAGGANTGELFF
-	TRBV20-1	TRBJ2-5	-	TGCAGTGCTAGAGTGACTAGTTTAGAGACCCAGTACTTC	CSARVTSLETQYF
-	TRBV20-1	TRBJ2-7	once	TGCAGTGCAACCGGGATCGTTGGGAACGAGCAGTACTTC	CSATGIVGNEQYF